These 17 T cell receptor beta chains were sequenced from one sample in a study of blood T cell repertoires in COVID-19. Sequencing was performed with immunoSEQ multiplex PCR; in TCRdb, only in-frame clones are kept and a portion is missing. The sample holds approximately 670,000 clones; around 90% are singletons and the top ten take about 0.26%. Sequenced input: peripheral blood. The receptor source for this set is a woman aged 18 to 35 with acute or convalescent COVID-19.

The V call is TRBV27, the J call TRBJ1-6, with TRBD1 as a possible D gene (6 bases). Germline loops: CDR1 MNHEY, CDR2 SMNVEV (reference sequence). Trimming pared 5 bases from V and 9 bases from J, leaving 14 bases between. CDR3 length: 14 amino acids. Here the CDR3 reads CASSPPGHRSPLHF. The CDR3 DNA reads as TGTGCCAGCAGTCCCCCGGGACATCGTTCACCCCTCCACTTT.

The chain carries TRBV5-5 and TRBJ1-4; possibly TRBD1 for D (5 bases). Germline V gives CDR1 SGHKS, CDR2 YYEKEE (reference sequence). This CDR3 has 17 residues. With 3 bases removed from V and 0 bases from J, the gap between germline ends came to 15 bases. The CDR3 DNA follows: TGTGCCAGCAGCTCCACGCCAGGGATTGCAACTAATGAAAAACTGTTTTTT. This gives the protein CASSSTPGIATNEKLFF.

This chain joins TRBV5-1 and TRBJ2-2, with a tentative D call TRBD1 (6 bases). Germline V gene lookup returns CDR1 SGHRS and CDR2 YFSETQ. Trimming pared 0 bases from V and 0 bases from J, leaving 9 bases between. The CDR3 spans 16 residues. The CDR3 protein is CASSLGDTTNTGELFF. CDR3 nucleotides: TGCGCCAGCAGCTTGGGGGACACCACGAACACCGGGGAGCTGTTTTTT.

CDR3 sequence: CASSYSLGSAGELFF. In DNA form, the CDR3 reads TGTGCCAGCAGTTACTCCCTAGGATCGGCCGGGGAGCTGTTTTTT. This chain connects TRBV6-2 or TRBV6-3 to TRBJ2-2; no definite D call. Germline V gene lookup returns CDR1 MNHEY and CDR2 SVGEGT. The length of the CDR3 is 15 residues. The V gene lost 0 bases and the J gene lost 6 bases, with 11 bases spanning the gap.

The chain is built from TRBV5-6 and TRBJ1-2, with D possibly being TRBD1 (5 bases). The germline V gene has CDR1 SGHDT and CDR2 YYEEEE. The V end was cut by 2 bases, the J end by 0 bases, with 14 bases between. This CDR3 has 16 amino acids. The CDR3 DNA sequence: TGTGCCAGCAGCTTAAGACAGATCAGAGCTAACTATGGCTACACCTTC. The encoded protein is CASSLRQIRANYGYTF.

The V call is TRBV3-1 (or the pseudogene TRBV3-2), the J call TRBJ2-7; 8 bases are a match to TRBD2. This CDR3 has 16 amino acids. V dropped 2 bases and J dropped 4; count of bases not matched to a gene: 10. Germline CDR1 and CDR2: LGHDT and YNNKEL (reference sequence). In DNA form, the CDR3 reads TGTGCCAGCAGCCAATGGCGGGGGAGCGGGAGATACGAGCAGTACTTC. Its translation: CASSQWRGSGRYEQYF.

The chain uses TRBV5-1 and TRBJ2-2, with D perhaps matching TRBD2 (6 bases). The ends were cut back, 3 bases at V and 6 bases at J, with 9 bases in the middle. CDR3 length: 13 amino acids. Germline lookup yields CDR1 SGHRS and CDR2 YFSETQ. The CDR3 here is CASSSREAGELFF. DNA for the CDR3: TGCGCCAGCAGCTCCAGGGAGGCCGGGGAGCTGTTTTTT.

This clone was seen just once. The chain has TRBV6-5 and TRBJ1-2; TRBD1 agrees at 9 bases. CDR3 length: 15 amino acids. Germline V lookup: CDR1 MNHEY, CDR2 SVGAGI. With 4 bases clipped from V and 0 bases from J, the junction kept 3 bases outside the gene matches. This CDR3 reads CASSLRDRANYGYTF. The CDR3, as DNA: TGTGCCAGCAGTTTACGGGACAGGGCTAACTATGGCTACACCTTC.

This chain connects TRBV30 to TRBJ1-2; 8 bases are a match to TRBD1. After removal of 0 bases from V and 2 bases from J, the junction contained 11 bases not matched to a gene. This CDR3 has 17 amino acids. Germline V gene lookup returns CDR1 GTSNPN and CDR2 SVGIG (reference sequence). In DNA, the CDR3 is TGTGCCTGGAGTGTACAATCCCGGGACAGGTCGAACTATGGCTACACCTTC. Amino acid sequence: CAWSVQSRDRSNYGYTF.

The rearrangement links TRBV6-6 to TRBJ1-2, with D possibly matching TRBD1 (6 bases). CDR3 length: 14 residues. The V end lost 5 bases, the J end lost 1 base, and 11 bases lay between the germline ends. CDR1 and CDR2 from the germline V gene are MNHNY and SVGAGI (reference sequence). In DNA form, the CDR3 reads TGTGCCAGCAGTCGGACAGCCGATAACTATGGCTACACCTTC. Encoded protein: CASSRTADNYGYTF.

The genes are TRBV12-5 and TRBJ1-1; TRBD1 might be the D (5 bases). The germline CDR1 and CDR2 sequences are LGHNT and FRNRAP. The V and J ends lost 7 bases and 3 bases respectively, with 12 bases between them. The CDR3 loop spans 13 amino acids. The DNA of the CDR3 is TGTGCTAGTGACGCTGACAGCTACACTGAAGCTTTCTTT. It yields the protein CASDADSYTEAFF.

This clone was seen once. This sequence joins TRBV15 and TRBJ1-2; TRBD1 agrees at 7 bases. The CDR3 contains 14 residues. Germline V gene sequence: CDR1 LNHNV, CDR2 YYDKDF (reference sequence). V was pared by 1 base and J by 4 bases, with 3 bases of the junction left unmatched. In DNA, the CDR3 is TGTGCCACCAGCAGAGGCCAGGGGGTCTATGGCTACACCTTC. Amino acid sequence: CATSRGQGVYGYTF.

This chain links TRBV12-3 or TRBV12-4 with TRBJ1-5; D is perhaps TRBD1 (6 bases). The V gene lost 6 bases and the J gene lost 6 bases, with 12 bases spanning the gap. This CDR3 has 13 residues. CDR3 nucleotide sequence: TGTGCCAGCAGACAGACAGGTCCTCAGCCCCAGCATTTT. Its protein product is CASRQTGPQPQHF.

The chain joins TRBV9 to TRBJ1-3; 8 bases are a match to TRBD1. V was clipped by 4 bases and J by 2 bases; unmatched bases: 5. The CDR3 totals 15 residues. Per germline, CDR1 SGDLS and CDR2 YYNGEE. The CDR3 here is CASSTRQGPGNTIYF. The CDR3 DNA reads TGTGCCAGCAGCACCAGACAGGGGCCTGGAAACACCATATATTTT.

The chain uses TRBV5-6 and TRBJ1-6, with D possibly being TRBD1 (5 bases). The CDR3 totals 19 residues. Deletions cut 0 bases from V and 1 base from J, with 17 bases between. Germline CDR1 and CDR2: SGHDT and YYEEEE. CDR3 residues: CASSLVRDWRGSYNSPLHF. The DNA for the CDR3 is TGTGCCAGCAGCTTGGTCCGGGACTGGCGTGGGTCCTATAATTCACCCCTCCACTTT.

The rearrangement joins TRBV27 to TRBJ1-2, with D perhaps matching TRBD1 (5 bases). Germline V gene sequence: CDR1 MNHEY, CDR2 SMNVEV (reference sequence). V gave up 3 bases and J gave up 7 bases, with 12 bases separating them. CDR3 length: 13 residues. CDR3: CASSFGGAFGYTF. The CDR3 bases are TGTGCCAGCAGTTTCGGAGGGGCGTTTGGCTACACCTTC.

The CDR3 spells CASSPALLATGELFF. CDR3 DNA sequence: TGTGCCAGCAGCCCGGCACTATTAGCCACCGGGGAGCTGTTTTTT. The V gene is TRBV7-9, the J gene TRBJ2-2; unclear D gene. The germline gives CDR1 SEHNR, CDR2 FQNEAQ (reference sequence). V was trimmed by 5 bases and J by 4 bases, leaving 14 bases between them. CDR3 size: 15 residues.